The entry below describes one T cell receptor (beta chain). This sample stems from a study of blood T cell repertoires in COVID-19. Study context: Sites across the United States, Italy and Spain contributed samples from acute and convalescent COVID-19.

The CDR3 covers 13 residues. The ends lost 4 bases at V and 2 bases at J; junction bases unmatched: 2. Per germline, CDR1 SGHRS and CDR2 YFSETQ. Clones were read by immunoSEQ multiplex PCR, and TCRdb kept only the in-frame ones, dropping some. The sample lists roughly 100,000 clones, around 84% occurring once. The J gene is TRBJ1-1, the V gene TRBV5-1; 7 nucleotides align to TRBD1. The sequenced sample was peripheral blood. The receptor comes from an older man with active or convalescent COVID-19. CDR3 sequence: CASSDRVNTEAFF. CDR3 DNA: TGCGCCAGCAGCGACAGGGTCAACACTGAAGCTTTCTTT.